The clone carrying this T cell receptor beta chain came up once. The data stem from a study of blood T cell repertoires in COVID-19. Study at large: The United States, Italy and Spain supplied acute and convalescent COVID-19 samples.

Methods used by the authors: Reference gene primers were amplified, and this amplification served to estimate nucleated cell counts. Produced via immunoSEQ multiplex PCR; TCRdb's table is partial and in-frame only. For V, J and clone size, that table is used; D and trimming come from the DNA. The sample has roughly 50,000 clones; around nine tenths are singletons. The clonotype originates from a middle-aged woman with active COVID-19. Material for sequencing was peripheral blood.

The CDR3 sequence: CASSPGTSETDTQYF. The CDR3 region has the DNA TGTGCCAGCAGCCCCGGGACTAGTGAGACAGATACGCAGTATTTT. This chain connects TRBV3-1 (or the pseudogene TRBV3-2) to TRBJ2-3, with 8 bases that match TRBD2. J was trimmed by 3 bases and V by 4 bases; bases with no gene match: 6. From germline, CDR1 is LGHDT and CDR2 YNNKEL (reference sequence). This CDR3 is built from 15 residues.